These 25 T cell receptor beta chains were sequenced from one sample in a study of identifying expanded T cells in peripheral blood. This table comes from immunoSEQ multiplex PCR, and its TCRdb copy is limited to in-frame clones, with some not included. The sample holds more than 95,000 clones, approximately 88% seen once. The sample was blood. The receptors stem from a person between 18 and 75 years old in good health.

This chain joins TRBV6-5 and TRBJ1-1; D remains unclear. Trimming took 6 bases from V and 4 from J, leaving 12 bases between them. This CDR3 region has 13 residues. Germline V gene data show CDR1 as MNHEY and CDR2 as SVGAGI. This CDR3 is CASRSRIGTEAFF. In nucleotides, the CDR3 is TGTGCCAGCAGGTCCAGGATTGGCACTGAAGCTTTCTTT.

A remark on this clone: The junction does not match germline at one end; this may be a read error. At the DNA level, this CDR3 is encoded by other sequences in the same sample as well. This chain joins TRBV10-3 and TRBJ1-2; D is uncertain. CDR1 is ENHRY, CDR2 SYGVKD, per germline. The CDR3 covers 14 residues. The CDR3: CAISESGPNYGYTF. CDR3 DNA: TGTGCCATCAGTGAGTCCGGGCCTAACTACGGCTACACCTTC.

The sample holds a few counts of this clone. This chain connects TRBV4-3 to TRBJ1-2; D may be TRBD1 (5 bases). Between the trimmed V and J ends, which lost 0 bases and 8 bases, there was a span of 19 bases. Germline V gene sequence: CDR1 LGHNA, CDR2 YSLEER. This CDR3 has 16 amino acids. The CDR3 reads CASSQEWVPRGTGYTF. The CDR3 DNA reads as TGCGCCAGCAGCCAAGAATGGGTCCCAAGGGGAACGGGCTACACCTTC.

This rearrangement joins TRBV19 to TRBJ2-7; TRBD1 might be the D (5 bases). With 5 bases removed from V and 8 bases from J, the gap between germline ends came to 16 bases. The CDR3 sequence is 13 residues long. Germline CDR1 LNHDA, CDR2 SQIVND (reference sequence). The CDR3 DNA follows: TGTGCCAGTAGTGCCGGCCAGGGTTACAAGCAGTACTTC. It specifies CASSAGQGYKQYF.

V and J are TRBV11-3 and TRBJ1-3; D call uncertain. Germline values: CDR1 SGHNT, CDR2 YENEEA. The CDR3 extends over 15 amino acids. V lost 4 bases, J lost 0 bases, and 10 bases lay in between. The CDR3 DNA sequence: TGTGCCAGCAGCTCCGACGGACGCTCTGGAAACACCATATATTTT. This gives the protein CASSSDGRSGNTIYF.

V gene TRBV7-9 combines with J gene TRBJ2-5; 7 bases match TRBD1. CDR1 and CDR2 (germline): SEHNR, FQNEAQ (reference sequence). V was clipped by 2 bases and J by 3 bases; unmatched bases: 12. This CDR3 is 17 amino acids long. CDR3 DNA: TGTGCCAGCAGCTTATTCCCGTGGACAGGACAAAAAGAGACCCAGTACTTC. The encoded protein is CASSLFPWTGQKETQYF.

V and J are TRBV7-3 and TRBJ2-3; D ambiguous. Germline V gene sequence: CDR1 SGHTA, CDR2 FQGTGA. V shed 5 bases and J shed 0 bases, with 6 bases lying between them. This CDR3 is 13 amino acids long. CDR3 in amino acids: CASSPTSTDTQYF. CDR3 sequence (DNA): TGTGCCAGCAGCCCAACAAGCACAGATACGCAGTATTTT.

The genes are TRBV7-2 and TRBJ2-4, with D uncertain. The V end was cut by 1 base, the J end by 7 bases, with 11 bases between. CDR1 and CDR2 (germline): SGHTA, FQGNSA. This CDR3 comprises 14 residues. The CDR3 protein is CASSLGSAGNIQYF. The DNA of the CDR3 is TGTGCCAGCAGCTTAGGATCAGCCGGGAACATTCAGTACTTC.

The chain is built from TRBV19 and TRBJ2-7, with D unresolved. CDR1 LNHDA and CDR2 SQIVND come from the germline V gene (reference sequence). This CDR3 comprises 13 residues. V gave up 4 bases and J gave up 2 bases, with 9 bases separating them. The CDR3 nucleotides read TGTGCCAGTAGTACTAAATTCACCTACGAGCAGTACTTC. Protein product: CASSTKFTYEQYF. The entire variable domain, with the rest obtained from reference TRBV19 and TRBJ2-7, is as follows: DGGITQSPKYLFRKEGQNVTLSCEQNLNHDAMYWYRQDPGQGLRLIYYSQIVNDFQKGDIAEGYSVSREKKESFPLTVTSAQKNPTAFYLCASSTKFTYEQYFGPGTRLTVT.

The chain combines TRBV18 with TRBJ2-1; TRBD1 matches 11 bases. V gave up 3 bases and J gave up 5 bases; unmatched junction bases: 9. The CDR3 has 17 amino acids. CDR1 is KGHSH, CDR2 LQKENI, per germline. The CDR3 DNA follows: TGTGCCAGCTCACCCCGCGGGACAGGGGGTTTCGACAATGAGCAGTTCTTC. Its translation: CASSPRGTGGFDNEQFF.

This clone was seen only a few times. V gene TRBV5-1 combines with J gene TRBJ2-5; TRBD1 agrees at 7 bases. This CDR3 is 14 amino acids long. The J segment lost 3 bases and the V segment lost 9 bases, leaving 11 bases of the junction unmatched. Germline CDR1 is SGHRS and CDR2 is YFSETQ. CDR3 nucleotides: TGCGCCACTTCCCTCGGGACAGCAGAAGAGACCCAGTACTTC. Translating gives CATSLGTAEETQYF.

This clone came up once. V is TRBV6-4 and J is TRBJ2-2; no clear D gene. Trimming stripped 2 bases from V and 0 bases from J, with 10 bases between. The CDR3 covers 16 residues. CDR1 is MRHNA, CDR2 SNTAGT, per germline. CDR3 sequence: CASSDRRRSNTGELFF. CDR3 coding DNA: TGTGCCAGCAGTGACCGTCGGCGATCGAACACCGGGGAGCTGTTTTTT.

The chain recombines TRBV5-6 with TRBJ2-2, with 11 bases aligning to TRBD1. This CDR3 comprises 16 residues. V dropped 3 bases and J dropped 6; count of bases not matched to a gene: 7. In germline, CDR1 is SGHDT, CDR2 YYEEEE. CDR3 residues: CASSYMDRGLAGELFF. CDR3 DNA sequence: TGTGCCAGCAGCTACATGGACAGGGGGCTTGCCGGGGAGCTGTTTTTT.

The chain joins TRBV7-9 to TRBJ2-2, with D unclear. This CDR3 is built from 13 residues. Looked up from germline, CDR1 is SEHNR and CDR2 is FQNEAQ (reference sequence). The V gene lost 4 bases and the J gene lost 4 bases, with 7 bases spanning the gap. Here the CDR3 reads CASSSFSTGELFF. In DNA, the CDR3 is TGTGCCAGCAGCTCATTTAGCACCGGGGAGCTGTTTTTT.

The V and J genes are TRBV7-8 and TRBJ1-1, with D maybe TRBD1 (5 bases). The V and J ends lost 5 bases and 1 base respectively, with 17 bases between them. CDR3 length: 16 residues. The V gene's germline CDR1 is SGHVS and CDR2 FQNEAQ. This CDR3 is CASSPYRARANTEAFF. CDR3 sequence (DNA): TGTGCCAGCAGCCCATATCGAGCCAGGGCGAACACTGAAGCTTTCTTT.

As DNA, the CDR3 is TGCGCCAGCAGCCAAGATCGGATTGGGGTAGGGTCCTACGAGCAGTACTTC. This sequence encodes CASSQDRIGVGSYEQYF. V and J are TRBV4-3 and TRBJ2-7, with D uncertain. CDR3 length: 17 residues. V dropped 0 bases and J dropped 1 base, with 16 bases sitting between them. Germline V gene sequence: CDR1 LGHNA, CDR2 YSLEER.

This sequence joins TRBV6-5 and TRBJ1-1; 7 bases agree with TRBD1. V gave up 8 bases and J gave up 1 base; unmatched junction bases: 4. Per the germline V gene, CDR1 is MNHEY and CDR2 is SVGAGI. The CDR3 extends over 13 amino acids. The CDR3 protein is CASGRTGNTEAFF. The CDR3 nucleotides are TGTGCCAGCGGACGGACAGGGAACACTGAAGCTTTCTTT.

V usage is TRBV6-5 and J usage is TRBJ1-6; 10 positions match TRBD1. Trimming took 5 bases from V and 10 from J; bases not matched to a gene: 8. CDR3 length: 15 residues. Germline CDR1 is MNHEY and CDR2 is SVGAGI. As DNA, the CDR3 is TGTGCCAGCAGTGGGGACAGGGGAGTTTCCTCACCCCTCCACTTT. This gives the protein CASSGDRGVSSPLHF.

The chain recombines TRBV7-2 with TRBJ1-2; the D gene is possibly TRBD1 (5 bases). CDR1 and CDR2 from the germline V gene are SGHTA and FQGNSA. The V and J ends lost 0 bases and 2 bases respectively, with 13 bases between them. The CDR3 runs to 16 residues. This CDR3 is CASSLARGGGNYGYTF. The CDR3 DNA follows: TGTGCCAGCAGCTTAGCAAGGGGCGGGGGAAACTATGGCTACACCTTC.

The chain combines TRBV5-1 with TRBJ1-1, with a possible D match to TRBD1 (5 bases). In germline, CDR1 is SGHRS, CDR2 YFSETQ. The CDR3 totals 12 residues. The V gene lost 3 bases and the J gene lost 8 bases, with 11 bases spanning the gap. The DNA for the CDR3 is TGCGCCAGCAGCTGGCAGGGAACCGAAGCTTTCTTT. The encoded protein is CASSWQGTEAFF.

This clone showed up just a few times. The chain employs TRBV11-2 and TRBJ1-6; 7 positions match TRBD1. Per the germline V gene, CDR1 is SGHAT and CDR2 is FQNNGV. V was pared by 4 bases and J by 6 bases, with 3 bases of the junction left unmatched. The CDR3 is made up of 14 amino acids. This chain's CDR3 is CASSSRDSNSPLHF. As DNA, the CDR3 is TGTGCCAGCAGCTCCCGGGACAGTAATTCACCCCTCCACTTT.

This chain uses TRBV18 with TRBJ1-2, with 7 positions matching TRBD1. V lost 4 bases to trimming and J lost 1 base; unmatched junction nucleotides: 0. CDR1 is KGHSH and CDR2 is LQKENI in the germline V gene. This CDR3 is built from 13 residues. The CDR3 is CASSRDSNYGYTF. The CDR3 DNA follows: TGTGCCAGCTCACGGGACAGTAACTATGGCTACACCTTC. Filled out from reference TRBV18 and TRBJ1-2, the complete variable domain reads NAGVMQNPRHLVRRRGQEARLRCSPMKGHSHVYWYRQLPEEGLKFMVYLQKENIIDESGMPKERFSAEFPKEGPSILRIQQVVRGDSAAYFCASSRDSNYGYTFGSGTRLTVV.

This chain connects TRBV5-1 to TRBJ2-3, with D tentatively TRBD2 (6 bases). V shed 7 bases and J shed 2 bases, with 17 bases lying between them. This CDR3 has 15 residues. CDR1 and CDR2 (germline): SGHRS, YFSETQ. The chain's CDR3 is CASGDGTYHTDTQYF. The CDR3 DNA reads TGCGCCAGCGGAGACGGGACTTACCACACAGATACGCAGTATTTT. The complete variable domain, with remaining parts taken from reference TRBV5-1 and TRBJ2-3, reads KAGVTQTPRYLIKTRGQQVTLSCSPISGHRSVSWYQQTPGQGLQFLFEYFSETQRNKGNFPGRFSGRQFSNSRSEMNVSTLELGDSALYLCASGDGTYHTDTQYFGPGTRLTVL.

This chain joins TRBV2 and TRBJ2-3, with D unclear. The CDR3 covers 10 residues. Germline loops: CDR1 SNHLY, CDR2 FYNNEI. With 8 bases removed from V and 3 bases from J, the gap between germline ends came to 3 bases. CDR3 in amino acids: CASGTDTQYF. CDR3 bases: TGTGCCAGCGGAACAGATACGCAGTATTTT. Full variable domain (rest looked up from reference TRBV2 and TRBJ2-3): EPEVTQTPSHQVTQMGQEVILRCVPISNHLYFYWYRQILGQKVEFLVSFYNNEISEKSEIFDDQFSVERPDGSNFTLKIRSTKLEDSAMYFCASGTDTQYFGPGTRLTVL.

The chain joins TRBV6-5 to TRBJ2-2; either TRBD1 or TRBD2 may fit D (5 bases each). Germline CDR1 MNHEY, CDR2 SVGAGI. This CDR3 contains 15 residues. V lost 6 bases to trimming and J lost 4 bases, with 15 bases between them. The CDR3 protein is CASRSGTLPTGELFF. The CDR3 DNA is TGTGCCAGCAGATCCGGGACGCTCCCCACCGGGGAGCTGTTTTTT.